The entry below describes one TCR beta chain. The sample is drawn from a study of blood T cell repertoires in COVID-19. About the study: Acute and convalescent COVID-19 samples came from the United States, Italy and Spain.

Study processing details: Scientists estimated how many nucleated cells there were by amplifying reference gene primers. Data came from immunoSEQ multiplex PCR; TCRdb stores just in-frame clones and leaves some out. The V and J calls and the clone size are those of that table, but D and trimming were determined from the DNA. The data show approximately 270,000 clones, around nine tenths seen once. V lost 6 bases to trimming and J lost 7 bases; unmatched junction nucleotides: 10. The germline V gene has CDR1 MNHEY and CDR2 SVGAGI. CDR3 size: 15 residues. Sequencing used peripheral blood. This TCR was sampled from a man aged 40-49 years with active or convalescent COVID-19. The V and J genes are TRBV6-5 and TRBJ1-5; 9 nucleotides align to TRBD1. DNA for the CDR3: TGTGCCAGCAGGGAGATCACAGGGGGCCCCCAGCCCCAGCATTTT. Translation: CASREITGGPQPQHF.